The rows below give T cell receptor beta chains drawn from one sample of a study of Graves' ophthalmopathy and Graves' hyperthyroidism. TCRdb re-analysed the multiplex PCR reads in MiXCR, keeping a single row per CDR3 protein. This table has approximately 1.2 million distinct CDR3 sequences, about 36% appearing once. The material sequenced was peripheral blood or thyroid tissue (not recorded which). These receptors originate from an adult man with Graves' hyperthyroidism. Both conserved end residues are part of each CDR3. A D gene is named only where the DNA matches it firmly. Only some rows state a clone size, as once, few, many or a class for expanded clones.

CSVEEAGRMGGGYTF	TGCAGCGTTGAAGAGGCAGGGAGGATGGGTGGTGGCTACACCTTC	TRBJ1-2	-	15	TRBV29-1	many
CAISEETGGHYGYTF	TGTGCCATCAGTGAGGAGACAGGGGGGCACTATGGCTACACCTTC	TRBJ1-2	TRBD1	15	TRBV10-3	-
CASSSRPGTSGGGYEQYF	TGTGCCAGCAGCTCTCGTCCCGGGACTAGCGGAGGTGGGTACGAGCAGTACTTC	TRBJ2-7	TRBD2	18	TRBV7-2	few
CASNPGRDRGGYTF	TGCGCCAGCAATCCCGGACGGGACAGGGGTGGCTACACCTTC	TRBJ1-2	TRBD1	14	TRBV5-1	-
CASSTEAEEKLFF	TGTGCCAGCAGCACCGAGGCAGAGGAAAAACTGTTTTTT	TRBJ1-4	-	13	TRBV9	many
CASSLTRDGYEQYF	TGTGCCAGCAGCCTGACGCGGGACGGCTACGAGCAGTACTTC	TRBJ2-7	-	14	TRBV9	-
CASSLEASGAYEQYF	TGTGCCAGCAGCTTAGAGGCTAGCGGAGCCTACGAGCAGTACTTC	TRBJ2-7	TRBD2	15	TRBV7-9	many
CSAMGQQYYGYTF	TGCAGTGCTATGGGACAGCAATACTATGGCTACACCTTC	TRBJ1-2	TRBD1	13	TRBV20-1	few
CSGKNYFAEQYF	TGCAGCGGGAAGAACTATTTTGCCGAGCAGTACTTC	TRBJ2-7	-	12	TRBV29-1	many
CASRTVRDRNYEQYF	TGTGCCAGCAGGACCGTTCGGGACAGGAACTACGAGCAGTACTTC	TRBJ2-7	TRBD1	15	TRBV6-2/TRBV6-3	many
CASSGMGVVAVGETQYF	TGTGCCAGCAGCGGCATGGGTGTAGTGGCCGTAGGTGAGACCCAGTACTTC	TRBJ2-5	-	17	TRBV7-9	-
CASSLSTALRTQYF	TGTGCCAGCAGCTTATCGACAGCCCTCAGGACCCAGTACTTC	TRBJ2-5	-	14	TRBV7-8	many
CASSHGQGSQPQHF	TGTGCCAGCAGCCACGGACAGGGAAGCCAGCCCCAGCATTTT	TRBJ1-5	TRBD1	14	TRBV7-9	many
CASSSYTGSEKLFF	TGTGCCAGCAGCTCTTACACAGGGAGTGAAAAACTGTTTTTT	TRBJ1-4	-	14	TRBV13	many
CSAREERTQYF	TGCAGTGCTAGGGAAGAAAGGACCCAGTACTTC	TRBJ2-5	-	11	TRBV20-1	-
CSARTGTGGGSPLHF	TGCAGTGCTAGAACCGGGACAGGGGGCGGTTCACCCCTCCACTTT	TRBJ1-6	TRBD1	15	TRBV20-1	many
CASRSGTGSGYGYTF	TGTGCCAGCAGGTCTGGGACAGGGAGTGGCTATGGCTACACCTTC	TRBJ1-2	TRBD1	15	TRBV7-2	-
CASSHGTSGSRTYEQYF	TGCGCCAGCAGCCACGGGACTAGCGGGAGCCGCACCTACGAGCAGTACTTC	TRBJ2-7	TRBD2	17	TRBV5-1	-
CASGQDQAYQETQYF	TGCGCCAGCGGCCAAGATCAGGCGTACCAAGAGACCCAGTACTTC	TRBJ2-5	-	15	TRBV4-1	-
CASSARLVYEQYF	TGTGCCAGCAGCGCGCGACTAGTCTACGAGCAGTACTTC	TRBJ2-7	-	13	TRBV7-9	few
CASSWTVRHEQYF	TGTGCCAGCAGCTGGACAGTCAGGCACGAGCAGTACTTC	TRBJ2-7	-	13	TRBV7-2	-
CSVEPIRVYEQYF	TGCAGCGTTGAACCGATCAGGGTATACGAGCAGTACTTC	TRBJ2-7	-	13	TRBV29-1	-
CASSFQRDRGPETQYF	TGTGCCAGCAGCTTCCAACGGGACAGGGGGCCCGAGACCCAGTACTTC	TRBJ2-5	TRBD1	16	TRBV7-9	-
CASSLVLGQPQHF	TGTGCCAGCAGCTTGGTCCTGGGTCAGCCCCAGCATTTT	TRBJ1-5	-	13	TRBV5-1	many
CASSAKGAKNYGYTF	TGTGCCAGCAGCGCTAAGGGGGCGAAAAACTATGGCTACACCTTC	TRBJ1-2	TRBD1	15	TRBV9	-
CASSLATPQTGELFF	TGTGCCAGCAGCTTAGCGACTCCCCAGACCGGGGAGCTGTTTTTT	TRBJ2-2	-	15	TRBV7-8	-
CASSEQGRTEAFF	TGCGCCAGCAGTGAACAGGGCAGGACTGAAGCTTTCTTT	TRBJ1-1	-	13	TRBV10-1	many
CASSQGQGVSYEQYF	TGTGCCAGCAGCCAAGGACAGGGGGTTTCCTACGAGCAGTACTTC	TRBJ2-7	TRBD1	15	TRBV7-6	many